This TCR beta chain is drawn from a study of OX40 agonist ivuxolimab in advanced cancers. The assay was immunoSEQ multiplex PCR, and TCRdb's table has in-frame clones only and misses some. The sample holds roughly 71,000 clones; about 77% are singletons and the top ten take around 1.6%. This clonotype originated in an adult with an advanced solid tumor such as melanoma, head and neck, liver or kidney cancer. The sequenced sample was CD4+ or CD8+ T cells sorted from blood, obtained in a trial of the OX40 agonist ivuxolimab.

CDR3 DNA sequence: TGTGCCAGCAGCGCATACAGGGCCGGGGAGACCCAGTACTTC. This sequence encodes CASSAYRAGETQYF. The chain couples TRBV9 to TRBJ2-5; a weak D match, TRBD1 (6 bases). Trimming took off 3 bases at V and 5 bases at J, with 14 bases between the two ends. The length of the CDR3 is 14 residues. Germline V gene sequence: CDR1 SGDLS, CDR2 YYNGEE.